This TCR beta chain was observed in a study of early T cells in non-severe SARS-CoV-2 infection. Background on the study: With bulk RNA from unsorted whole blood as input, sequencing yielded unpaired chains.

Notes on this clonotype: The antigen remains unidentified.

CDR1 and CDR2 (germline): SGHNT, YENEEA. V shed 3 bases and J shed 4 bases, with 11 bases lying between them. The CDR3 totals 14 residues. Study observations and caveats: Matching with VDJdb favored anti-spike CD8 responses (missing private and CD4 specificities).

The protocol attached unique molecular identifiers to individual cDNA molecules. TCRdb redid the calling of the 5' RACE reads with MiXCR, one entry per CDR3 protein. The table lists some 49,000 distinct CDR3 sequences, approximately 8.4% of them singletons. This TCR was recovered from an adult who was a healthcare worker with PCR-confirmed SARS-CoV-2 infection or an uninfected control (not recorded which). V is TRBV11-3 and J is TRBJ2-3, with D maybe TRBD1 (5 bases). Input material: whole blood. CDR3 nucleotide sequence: TGTGCCAGCAGCTTGGGTTGGACACCAGATACGCAGTATTTT. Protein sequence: CASSLGWTPDTQYF.